This entry describes one TCR beta chain. Here immunoSEQ multiplex PCR was the method, and the copy in TCRdb shows in-frame clones only, minus some. Seen here are 35,000 to 50,000 clones, roughly nine tenths observed once, and the top ten hold over 1%. CDR1 and CDR2 (germline): MNHNS, SASEGT. CDR3 length equals 18 residues. Unmatched junction bases numbered 10, after V lost 1 base and J lost 2 bases. This sample stems from a study of T cell changes during pregnancy in multiple sclerosis. This sample comprised CD4+ T cells from peripheral blood mononuclear cells, obtained after pregnancy. This rearrangement joins TRBV6-1 to TRBJ2-5, with TRBD2 matching 10 bases. The receptor comes from a female donor with multiple sclerosis, enrolled in a pregnancy study. The CDR3 region is CASSEEGLAGASQETQYF. In DNA form, the CDR3 reads TGTGCCAGCAGTGAAGAGGGGCTAGCGGGAGCTTCTCAAGAGACCCAGTACTTC.